Below, 7 T cell receptor beta chains from the same sample are listed, as sequenced in a study of cytomegalovirus exposure and HLA in healthy donors. The PCR was carried out with 60 Vbeta primers and 13 Jbeta primers. Sequencing was performed with immunoSEQ multiplex PCR; in TCRdb, only in-frame clones are kept and a portion is missing. The sample yields roughly 110,000 clones, roughly 72% seen once. Material: PBMCs. These TCRs come from a woman aged 40 to 50 in good health and CMV-seropositive.

The chain links TRBV15 to TRBJ2-7; maybe TRBD1 (6 bases). CDR1 LNHNV and CDR2 YYDKDF come from the germline V gene (reference sequence). V dropped 1 base and J dropped 3 bases, with 13 bases sitting between them. The CDR3 runs to 15 residues. Written as DNA, the CDR3 is TGTGCCACCAGCAGAGGTAGGACAGAAATCTACGAGCAGTACTTC. Translating gives CATSRGRTEIYEQYF. Based on the CDR3 plus reference TRBV15 and TRBJ2-7, the full variable domain is DAMVIQNPRYQVTQFGKPVTLSCSQTLNHNVMYWYQQKSSQAPKLLFHYYDKDFNNEADTPDNFQSRRPNTSFCFLDIRSPGLGDTAMYLCATSRGRTEIYEQYFGPGTRLTVT.

The gene calls are TRBV5-4 and TRBJ2-7; D is unclear. The CDR3 sequence is 13 residues long. V lost 1 base and J lost 0, with 5 bases in between. The germline CDR1 and CDR2 sequences are SGHNT and YYREEE (reference sequence). CDR3 nucleotide sequence: TGTGCCAGCAGCTTGCACAACTCCTACGAGCAGTACTTC. Amino acids: CASSLHNSYEQYF. The complete variable domain, with remaining parts taken from reference TRBV5-4 and TRBJ2-7, reads ETGVTQSPTHLIKTRGQQVTLRCSSQSGHNTVSWYQQALGQGPQFIFQYYREEENGRGNFPPRFSGLQFPNYSSELNVNALELDDSALYLCASSLHNSYEQYFGPGTRLTVT.

The chain couples TRBV15 to TRBJ2-3; tentatively, D is TRBD2 (6 bases). The CDR3 is made up of 15 amino acids. With 1 base removed from V and 1 base from J, the gap between germline ends came to 9 bases. CDR1 is LNHNV and CDR2 is YYDKDF in the germline V gene (reference sequence). Here the CDR3 reads CATSRAASGTDTQYF. DNA for the CDR3: TGTGCCACCAGCAGAGCTGCTAGCGGCACAGATACGCAGTATTTT.

This chain connects TRBV19 to TRBJ2-1; 13 bases agree with TRBD2. CDR3 length equals 16 residues. The trim removed 4 bases at V and 3 bases at J, leaving 3 bases unmatched. Germline CDR1 LNHDA, CDR2 SQIVND (reference sequence). This chain's CDR3 is CASSRTSGGLYNEQFF. As DNA, the CDR3 is TGTGCCAGTAGTAGGACTAGCGGGGGCCTCTACAATGAGCAGTTCTTC. Full variable domain (missing parts from reference TRBV19 and TRBJ2-1): DGGITQSPKYLFRKEGQNVTLSCEQNLNHDAMYWYRQDPGQGLRLIYYSQIVNDFQKGDIAEGYSVSREKKESFPLTVTSAQKNPTAFYLCASSRTSGGLYNEQFFGPGTRLTVL.

DNA for the CDR3: TGTGCCACCAGCAGAGGAACACCGGGACAGGGTATTAACTATGGCTACACCTTC. Residues: CATSRGTPGQGINYGYTF. V is TRBV15 and J is TRBJ1-2, with TRBD1 matching over 9 bases. This CDR3 region has 18 residues. With 1 base clipped from V and 1 base from J, the junction kept 10 bases outside the gene matches. Germline V gives CDR1 LNHNV, CDR2 YYDKDF (reference sequence).

This clone was recorded once. J is TRBJ2-3 and V is TRBV5-1, with 13 bases matching TRBD2. V lost 0 bases, J lost 5 bases, and 6 bases stayed unmatched. There are 17 residues in the CDR3. Germline V CDR1 and CDR2: SGHRS, YFSETQ. In DNA form, the CDR3 reads TGCGCCAGCAGCTTGGATACTAGCGGGAGGGCCGGAGATACGCAGTATTTT. Translating it yields CASSLDTSGRAGDTQYF.

The chain has TRBV13 and TRBJ2-5; D is perhaps TRBD2 (7 bases). Germline V CDR1 and CDR2: PRHDT, FYEKMQ (reference sequence). Trimming removed 4 bases from V and 2 bases from J, with 17 bases in between. CDR3 size: 16 residues. In nucleotides, the CDR3 is TGTGCCAGCAGCTCCACGACTAGGGGGGGGCAAGAGACCCAGTACTTC. This sequence encodes CASSSTTRGGQETQYF.